This is a list of T cell receptor beta chains from one sample in a study of T cell responses to AZD1222 COVID-19 vaccine. Using immunoSEQ multiplex PCR, the repertoire was profiled, and TCRdb retains in-frame clones only, with some absent. The sample shows about 100,000 clones, about nine tenths of them seen only once. The material sequenced was peripheral blood, taken 28 days after the second AZD1222 dose. The source of these receptors is an adult who received the AZD1222 COVID-19 vaccine. The conserved cysteine and the conserved F or W are not part of the CDR3 here. The order of the fields is J gene, V gene, CDR3 protein.

TRBJ2-2	TRBV12-5	ASGSSNTGELF
TRBJ2-1	TRBV7-9	ASSPPPRLGQEQF
TRBJ1-1	TRBV7-2	ASSPRDRGLRNTEAF
TRBJ1-4	TRBV16	ASSQDRHGEKLF
TRBJ2-3	TRBV27	AGRQVPDTQY
TRBJ1-6	TRBV10-3	AVSELGTEYGNSPLH
TRBJ1-4	TRBV7-2	ASSLGSGAINEKLF
TRBJ1-2	TRBV28	ASSLIINYGYT
TRBJ2-4	TRBV9	ASSEDLAKNIQY
TRBJ2-7	TRBV5-1	ASSGQGFYEQY
TRBJ1-5	TRBV7-2	ASSLRGNQPQH
TRBJ2-7	TRBV6-2/TRBV6-3	ASSYDFGTRDWDAYEQY
TRBJ1-2	TRBV27	ASLPRWTGFDGYT
TRBJ2-3	TRBV11-2	ASSLARQTTDTQY
TRBJ2-6	TRBV10-1	ASSLSRVGANVLT
TRBJ2-3	TRBV9	ASSTGGSTDTQY
TRBJ1-2	TRBV4-1	ASSQVGRGRGANYGYT
TRBJ1-2	TRBV4-3	ASSPDRTNYGYT
TRBJ1-1	TRBV12-3/TRBV12-4	ASSIGTEAF
TRBJ2-1	TRBV3-1/TRBV3-2	ASSLLAGGIYNEQF
TRBJ2-7	TRBV13	ASTSLGGYEQY
TRBJ2-3	TRBV14	ASSLLASTDTQY
TRBJ1-6	TRBV19	ASSILSDNSPLH
TRBJ2-3	TRBV6-5	ASSYSGGGTDTQY
TRBJ2-2	TRBV11-3	ASSSGTSGRSGTGELF
TRBJ2-5	TRBV7-9	AAKSGNQETQY
TRBJ2-2	TRBV28	ASSFDGGTGELF
TRBJ2-1	TRBV5-1	ASSSESGQAYNEQF
TRBJ2-7	TRBV9	ASSVPYGGYEQY
TRBJ2-7	TRBV27	ASRGEQY
TRBJ1-1	TRBV9	ASSVGTDEGTEAF
TRBJ1-5	TRBV19	ASAGRSNQPQH
TRBJ1-2	TRBV4-1	ASSQESGVSGYT
TRBJ2-1	TRBV7-7	ASSLLAGGTYNEQF
TRBJ2-6	TRBV6-4	ASSDSPGANVLT
TRBJ2-7	TRBV7-9	ASSHRNSYEQY
TRBJ2-5	TRBV4-2	ASSQGISSGAKTQY
TRBJ1-2	TRBV6-5	ASSYGREHYGYT
TRBJ1-4	TRBV4-1	ASRAEKLF
TRBJ1-2	TRBV7-9	ASSQGQVDVNYGYT
TRBJ1-1	TRBV7-2	ASSLLGLNTEAF
TRBJ1-4	TRBV15	ATSRDGGRRNEKLF
TRBJ2-7	TRBV4-2	ASSPPGALGSYEQY
TRBJ2-1	TRBV21-1	ASQKLNNEQF
TRBJ2-7	TRBV19	ASSAGTGGYEQY
TRBJ2-7	TRBV2	ASSERTDSYEQY
TRBJ2-5	TRBV14	ASSQDPGTGETQY
TRBJ1-1	TRBV28	ASSLSGAVTEAF
TRBJ2-5	TRBV28	ASSDSESLKETQY
TRBJ2-1	TRBV19	ASSKLSSRGNNEQF
TRBJ1-4	TRBV7-6	ASSPGWEGNEKLF